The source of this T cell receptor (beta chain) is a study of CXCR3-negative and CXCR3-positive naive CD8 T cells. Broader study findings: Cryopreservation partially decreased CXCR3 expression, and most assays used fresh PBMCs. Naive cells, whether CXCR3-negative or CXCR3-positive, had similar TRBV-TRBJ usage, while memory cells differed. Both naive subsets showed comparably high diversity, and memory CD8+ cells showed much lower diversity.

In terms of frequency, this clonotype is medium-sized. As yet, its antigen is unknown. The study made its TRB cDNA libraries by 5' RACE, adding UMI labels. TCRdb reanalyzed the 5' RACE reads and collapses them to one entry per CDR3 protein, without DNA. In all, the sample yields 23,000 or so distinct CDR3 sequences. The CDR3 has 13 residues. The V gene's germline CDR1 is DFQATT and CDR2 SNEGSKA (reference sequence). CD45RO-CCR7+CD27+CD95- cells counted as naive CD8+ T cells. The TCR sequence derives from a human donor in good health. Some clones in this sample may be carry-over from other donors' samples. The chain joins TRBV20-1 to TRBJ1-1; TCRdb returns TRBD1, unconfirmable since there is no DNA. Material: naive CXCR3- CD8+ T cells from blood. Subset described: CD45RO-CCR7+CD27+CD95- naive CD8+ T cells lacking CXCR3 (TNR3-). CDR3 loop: CSAMGQGYTEAFF.